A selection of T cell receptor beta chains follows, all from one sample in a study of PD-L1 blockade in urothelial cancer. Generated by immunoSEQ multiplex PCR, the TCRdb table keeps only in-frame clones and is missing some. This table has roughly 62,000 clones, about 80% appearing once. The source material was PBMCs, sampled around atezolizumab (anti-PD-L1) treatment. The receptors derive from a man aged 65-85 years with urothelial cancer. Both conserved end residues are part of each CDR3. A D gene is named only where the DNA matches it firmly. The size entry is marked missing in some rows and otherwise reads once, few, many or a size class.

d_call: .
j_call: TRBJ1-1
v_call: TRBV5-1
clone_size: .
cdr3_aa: CASSLLGGLVTEAFF
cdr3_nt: TGCGCCAGCAGCTTGTTGGGGGGGCTGGTCACTGAAGCTTTCTTT

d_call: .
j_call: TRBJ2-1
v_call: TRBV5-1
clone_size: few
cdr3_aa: CASSRSYLFSNEQFF
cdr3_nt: TGCGCCAGCAGCCGTAGCTATTTATTTTCCAATGAGCAGTTCTTC

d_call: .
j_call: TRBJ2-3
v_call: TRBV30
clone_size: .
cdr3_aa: CAWSVGARPNADTQYF
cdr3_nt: TGTGCCTGGAGTGTAGGGGCTAGGCCAAACGCAGATACGCAGTATTTT

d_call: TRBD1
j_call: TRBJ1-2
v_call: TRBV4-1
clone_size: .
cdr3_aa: CASSQRTGGNYGYTF
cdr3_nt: TGCGCCAGCAGCCAACGGACAGGGGGTAACTATGGCTACACCTTC

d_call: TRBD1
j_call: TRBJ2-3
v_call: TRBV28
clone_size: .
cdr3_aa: CASSSTGDMFTDTQYF
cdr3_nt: TGTGCCAGCAGTTCGACAGGGGATATGTTCACAGATACGCAGTATTTT

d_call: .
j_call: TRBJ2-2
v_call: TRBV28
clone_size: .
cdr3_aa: CATDTSYTGELFF
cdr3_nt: TGTGCCACCGACACTAGTTACACCGGGGAGCTGTTTTTT

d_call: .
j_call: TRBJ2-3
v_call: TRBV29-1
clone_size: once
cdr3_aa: CSVSVGGGDTQYF
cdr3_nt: TGCAGCGTTTCCGTGGGAGGAGGCGATACGCAGTATTTT

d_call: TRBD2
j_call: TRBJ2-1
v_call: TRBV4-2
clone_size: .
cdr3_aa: CASSQDGLAGVGDEQFF
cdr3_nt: TGTGCCAGCAGCCAAGATGGCCTAGCGGGAGTTGGCGATGAGCAGTTCTTC

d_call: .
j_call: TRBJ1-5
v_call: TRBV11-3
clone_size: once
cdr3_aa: CASSLVNRENQPQHF
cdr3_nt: TGTGCCAGCAGCTTAGTGAACAGAGAAAATCAGCCCCAGCATTTT

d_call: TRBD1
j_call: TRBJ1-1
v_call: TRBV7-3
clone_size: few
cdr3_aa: CASSLRGGTGLLNTEAFF
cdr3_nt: TGTGCCAGCAGCTTAAGGGGGGGGACAGGGTTACTGAACACTGAAGCTTTCTTT

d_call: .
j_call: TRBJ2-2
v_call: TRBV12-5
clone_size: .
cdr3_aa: CASGLNTGELFF
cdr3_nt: TGTGCTAGTGGCCTAAACACCGGGGAGCTGTTTTTT

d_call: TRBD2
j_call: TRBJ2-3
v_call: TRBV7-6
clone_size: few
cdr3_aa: CASSLVGTSGIDTQYF
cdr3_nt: TGTGCCAGCAGCTTAGTAGGGACTAGCGGGATTGATACGCAGTATTTT

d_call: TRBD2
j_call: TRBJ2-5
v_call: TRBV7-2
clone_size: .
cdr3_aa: CASSLGRAGESQTQYF
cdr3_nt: TGTGCCAGCAGCTTAGGTCGAGCGGGAGAATCCCAGACCCAGTACTTC

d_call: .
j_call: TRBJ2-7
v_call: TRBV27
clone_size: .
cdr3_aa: CASSIQVNSYEQYF
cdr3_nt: TGTGCCAGCAGTATTCAGGTTAACTCCTACGAGCAGTACTTC

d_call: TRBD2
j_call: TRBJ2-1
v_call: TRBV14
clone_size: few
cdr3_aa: CASSQESGGQVYNEQFF
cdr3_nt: TGTGCCAGCAGCCAAGAGTCGGGAGGGCAGGTCTACAATGAGCAGTTCTTC

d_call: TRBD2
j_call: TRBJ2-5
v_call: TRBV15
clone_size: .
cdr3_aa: CATSRESSGIAETQYF
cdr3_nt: TGTGCCACCAGCAGAGAGAGTAGCGGGATTGCAGAGACCCAGTACTTC

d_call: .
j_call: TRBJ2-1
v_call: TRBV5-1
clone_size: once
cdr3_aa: CASSLWLVAATSSSYNEQFF
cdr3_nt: TGCGCCAGCAGCTTGTGGCTGGTAGCGGCTACCAGTAGCTCCTACAATGAGCAGTTCTTC

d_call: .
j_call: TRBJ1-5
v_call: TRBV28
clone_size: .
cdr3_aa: CASRPRALSNQPQHF
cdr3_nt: TGTGCCAGCAGGCCCAGGGCGTTGAGCAATCAGCCCCAGCATTTT

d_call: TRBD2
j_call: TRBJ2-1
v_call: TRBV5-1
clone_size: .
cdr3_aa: CASSLAWLAGSQKFF
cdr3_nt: TGCGCCAGCAGCTTGGCCTGGCTAGCGGGATCTCAAAAGTTCTTC

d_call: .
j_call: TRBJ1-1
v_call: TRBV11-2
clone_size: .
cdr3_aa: CASSLARNTEAFF
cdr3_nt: TGTGCCAGCAGCTTAGCCCGTAACACTGAAGCTTTCTTT

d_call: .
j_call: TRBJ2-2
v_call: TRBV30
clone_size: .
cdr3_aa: CAFQWGVNAGELFF
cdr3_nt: TGTGCCTTTCAGTGGGGAGTGAACGCCGGGGAGCTGTTTTTT

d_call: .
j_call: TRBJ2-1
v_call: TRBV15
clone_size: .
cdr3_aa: CATSRGPPEGAYNEQFF
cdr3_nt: TGTGCCACCAGCAGAGGTCCCCCAGAGGGCGCCTACAATGAGCAGTTCTTC

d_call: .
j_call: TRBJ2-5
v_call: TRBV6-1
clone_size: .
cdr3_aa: CASSATLAETQYF
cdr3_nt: TGTGCCAGCAGTGCTACATTAGCCGAGACCCAGTACTTC

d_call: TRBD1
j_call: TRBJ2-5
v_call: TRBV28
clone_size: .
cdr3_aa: CASSLWTGGGETQYF
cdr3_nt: TGTGCCAGCAGTTTATGGACAGGGGGCGGAGAGACCCAGTACTTC

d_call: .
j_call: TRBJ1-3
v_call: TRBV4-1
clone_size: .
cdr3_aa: CASSQAREGGGNTIYF
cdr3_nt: TGCGCCAGCAGCCAAGCCCGAGAGGGAGGTGGAAACACCATATATTTT

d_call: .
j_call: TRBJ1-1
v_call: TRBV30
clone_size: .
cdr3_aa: CAWSPRAGAEAFF
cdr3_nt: TGTGCCTGGAGTCCCAGGGCGGGGGCTGAAGCTTTCTTT

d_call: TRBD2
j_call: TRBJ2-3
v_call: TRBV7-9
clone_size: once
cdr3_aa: CASSSLAGGPTQYF
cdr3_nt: TGTGCCAGCAGCTCGCTAGCGGGAGGGCCTACGCAGTATTTT

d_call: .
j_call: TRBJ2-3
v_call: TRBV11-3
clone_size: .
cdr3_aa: CASSGTSTDTQYF
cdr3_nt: TGTGCCAGCAGCGGTACTAGCACAGATACGCAGTATTTT

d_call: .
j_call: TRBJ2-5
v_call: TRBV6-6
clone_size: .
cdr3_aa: CASSYASGGLQETQYF
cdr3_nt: TGTGCCAGCAGTTACGCCTCAGGAGGACTCCAAGAGACCCAGTACTTC

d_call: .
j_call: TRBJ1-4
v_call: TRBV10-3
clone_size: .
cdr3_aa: CAISESMGSKGEKLFF
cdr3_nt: TGTGCCATCAGTGAGTCGATGGGCAGCAAAGGAGAAAAACTGTTTTTT

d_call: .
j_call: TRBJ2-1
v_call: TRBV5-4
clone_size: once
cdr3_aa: CASSTSNLNEQFF
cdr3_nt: TGTGCCAGCAGCACGTCGAACCTAAATGAGCAGTTCTTC

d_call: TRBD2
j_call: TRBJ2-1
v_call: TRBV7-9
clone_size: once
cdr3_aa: CASSPSGSPYNEQFF
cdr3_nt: TGTGCCAGCAGTCCAAGCGGGAGTCCCTACAATGAGCAGTTCTTC

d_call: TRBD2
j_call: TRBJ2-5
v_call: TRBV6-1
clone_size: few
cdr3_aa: CASSEGVTAGGETQYF
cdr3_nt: TGTGCCAGCAGTGAAGGGGTCACAGCGGGAGGAGAGACCCAGTACTTC

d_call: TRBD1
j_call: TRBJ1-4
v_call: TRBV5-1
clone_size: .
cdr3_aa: CASSSTGLNEKLFF
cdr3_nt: TGCGCCAGCAGCTCGACAGGGCTTAATGAAAAACTGTTTTTT

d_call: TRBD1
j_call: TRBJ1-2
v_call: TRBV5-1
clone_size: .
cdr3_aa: CASSLGIGGEQGYTF
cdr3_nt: TGCGCCAGCAGCTTGGGGATAGGGGGCGAGCAAGGCTACACCTTC

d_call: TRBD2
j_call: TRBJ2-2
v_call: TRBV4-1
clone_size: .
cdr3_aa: CASRLAGDVRAGELFF
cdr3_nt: TGCGCCAGCAGGTTAGCGGGGGACGTACGTGCCGGGGAGCTGTTTTTT

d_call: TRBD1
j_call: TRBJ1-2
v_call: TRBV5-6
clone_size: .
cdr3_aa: CASSRDRKNYGYTF
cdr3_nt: TGTGCCAGCTCTCGGGACAGAAAAAACTATGGCTACACCTTC

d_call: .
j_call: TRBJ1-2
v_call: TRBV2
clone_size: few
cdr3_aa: CASRPMGTRDYGYTF
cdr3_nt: TGTGCCAGCAGGCCAATGGGAACGCGGGACTATGGCTACACCTTC

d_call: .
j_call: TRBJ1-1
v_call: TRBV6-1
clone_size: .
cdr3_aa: CASSAGGSNTEAFF
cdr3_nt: TGTGCCAGCAGTGCCGGGGGGTCTAACACTGAAGCTTTCTTT

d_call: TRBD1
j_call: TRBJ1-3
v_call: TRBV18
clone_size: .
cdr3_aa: CASSPGTGAGNTIYF
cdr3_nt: TGTGCCAGCTCACCAGGAACAGGGGCCGGAAACACCATATATTTT

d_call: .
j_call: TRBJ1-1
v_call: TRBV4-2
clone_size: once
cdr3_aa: CASSQDGMNTEAFF
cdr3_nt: TGTGCCAGCAGCCAGGACGGGATGAACACTGAAGCTTTCTTT

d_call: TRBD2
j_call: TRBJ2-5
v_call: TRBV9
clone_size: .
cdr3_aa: CASSVQPGTTLETQYF
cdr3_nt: TGTGCCAGCAGCGTTCAACCCGGGACTACACTAGAGACCCAGTACTTC

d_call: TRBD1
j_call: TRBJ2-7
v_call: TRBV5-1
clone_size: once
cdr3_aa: CASSSGTGDGEQYF
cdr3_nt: TGCGCCAGCAGCTCCGGGACAGGGGACGGCGAGCAGTACTTC

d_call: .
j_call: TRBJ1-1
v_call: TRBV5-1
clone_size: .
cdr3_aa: CASSYGDRDTEAFF
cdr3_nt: TGCGCCAGCAGCTACGGTGACAGAGACACTGAAGCTTTCTTT

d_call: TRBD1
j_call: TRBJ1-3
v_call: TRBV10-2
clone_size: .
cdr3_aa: CASRSRQGQDTIYF
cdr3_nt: TGCGCCAGCAGGTCCCGACAGGGACAAGACACCATATATTTT

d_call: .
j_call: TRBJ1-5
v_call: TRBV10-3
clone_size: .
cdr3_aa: CAISESPGNQPQHF
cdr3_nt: TGTGCCATCAGTGAGTCACCAGGGAATCAGCCCCAGCATTTT

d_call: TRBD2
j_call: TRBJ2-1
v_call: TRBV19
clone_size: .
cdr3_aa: CASRSTSVNHEQFF
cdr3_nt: TGTGCCAGTAGATCGACTAGCGTAAATCATGAGCAGTTCTTC

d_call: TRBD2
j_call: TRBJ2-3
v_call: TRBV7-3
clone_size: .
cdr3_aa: CASSLTSAGRGRTDTQYF
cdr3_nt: TGTGCCAGCAGCTTAACTTCAGCGGGGAGAGGACGCACAGATACGCAGTATTTT

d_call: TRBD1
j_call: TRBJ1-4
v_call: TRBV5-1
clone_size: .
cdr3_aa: CASSSTGGHEKLFF
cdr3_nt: TGCGCCAGCAGCTCGACAGGGGGGCATGAAAAACTGTTTTTT

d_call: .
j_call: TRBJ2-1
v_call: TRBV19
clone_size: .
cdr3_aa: CASKRAGYNEQFF
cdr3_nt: TGTGCCAGTAAACGAGCGGGCTACAATGAGCAGTTCTTC

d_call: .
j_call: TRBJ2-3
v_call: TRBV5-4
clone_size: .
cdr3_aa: CASSLDLTGREPSTDTQYF
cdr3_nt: TGTGCCAGCAGCTTGGATTTGACAGGCCGAGAGCCTAGCACAGATACGCAGTATTTT

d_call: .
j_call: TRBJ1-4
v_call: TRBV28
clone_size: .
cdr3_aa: CASSLREKLFF
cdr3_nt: TGTGCCAGCTCCTTGCGGGAAAAACTGTTTTTT

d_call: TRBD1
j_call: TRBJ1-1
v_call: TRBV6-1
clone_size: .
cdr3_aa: CASTYLGTGETEAFF
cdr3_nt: TGTGCCAGCACCTATCTGGGGACAGGGGAAACTGAAGCTTTCTTT

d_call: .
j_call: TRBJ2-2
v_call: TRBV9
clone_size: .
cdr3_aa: CASSDRSGPGELFF
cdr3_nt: TGTGCCAGCAGCGACCGAAGCGGCCCCGGGGAGCTGTTTTTT

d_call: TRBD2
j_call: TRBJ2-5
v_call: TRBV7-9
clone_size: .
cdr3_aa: CASSPTGLGLDFFGTQYF
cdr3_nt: TGTGCCAGCAGCCCGACCGGTTTAGGACTAGATTTTTTTGGGACCCAGTACTTC

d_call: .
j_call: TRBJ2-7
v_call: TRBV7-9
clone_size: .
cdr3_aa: CASSYAGQLGHEQYF
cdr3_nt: TGTGCCAGCAGCTATGCGGGACAGCTGGGGCACGAGCAGTACTTC